What follows are 22 T cell receptor beta chains derived from one specimen sequenced in a study of T cells in Graves' hyperthyroidism and ophthalmopathy. From RNA transcripts, TCR beta CDR3 regions were amplified. An initial round of RT-PCR targeting the TCR CDR3 relied on the HTBI primer set. TCRdb fed the multiplex PCR reads into MiXCR, producing one record per CDR3 protein. Here the sample spans approximately 370,000 distinct CDR3 sequences, 15% being singletons. The sequenced sample consisted of blood. The receptors derive from a woman under 40 with Graves' hyperthyroidism.

This clonotype was observed at least ten times. The J gene is TRBJ2-3, the V gene TRBV29-1; the match to TRBD2 covers 14 bases. Germline trimming cut 7 bases from V and 2 bases from J; bases unmatched to any gene: 5. CDR1 is SQVTM and CDR2 is ANQGSEA in the germline V gene. This CDR3 is 15 amino acids long. CDR3: CSAKGLAGATDTQYF. As DNA, the CDR3 is TGCAGCGCCAAGGGACTAGCGGGAGCCACAGATACGCAGTATTTT.

This clonotype was detected many times. The chain links TRBV28 to TRBJ2-7, with TRBD2 matching over 9 bases. The trim removed 6 bases at V and 2 bases at J, leaving 8 bases unmatched. Germline V gene lookup returns CDR1 MDHEN and CDR2 SYDVKM. This CDR3 is built from 15 residues. CDR3 in DNA: TGTGCCAGCAGCCTGGGACTAGCTTCTACCTACGAGCAGTACTTC. Its translation: CASSLGLASTYEQYF. The whole variable domain, filled in from reference TRBV28 and TRBJ2-7, reads DVKVTQSSRYLVKRTGEKVFLECVQDMDHENMFWYRQDPGLGLRLIYFSYDVKMKEKGDIPEGYSVSREKKERFSLILESASTNQTSMYLCASSLGLASTYEQYFGPGTRLTVT.

This clonotype was seen many times. The CDR3 coding sequence is TGCAGTGCTAGGGGTAGCCCCACAGATACGCAGTATTTT. It codes for CSARGSPTDTQYF. The V gene is TRBV20-1, the J gene TRBJ2-3; D remains unclear. V was cut by 3 bases and J by 2 bases, with 9 bases left in between. The CDR3 extends over 13 amino acids. Germline values: CDR1 DFQATT, CDR2 SNEGSKA (reference sequence).

The gene calls are TRBV29-1 and TRBJ1-2; 7 bases fit TRBD1. CDR1 is SQVTM and CDR2 is ANQGSEA in the germline V gene. With 2 bases clipped from V and 7 bases from J, the junction kept 1 base outside the gene matches. This CDR3 is 11 amino acids long. The CDR3 DNA is TGCAGCGTTGAACAGGGGGGTGGCTACACCTTC. Encoded protein: CSVEQGGGYTF.

The chain recombines TRBV25-1 with TRBJ2-5, with 7 bases identical to TRBD2. After removal of 4 bases from V and 4 bases from J, the junction contained 3 bases not matched to a gene. The CDR3 is made up of 13 amino acids. Germline loops: CDR1 MGHDK, CDR2 SYGVNS. In DNA, the CDR3 is TGTGCCAGCAGTGGGGAGGGAGTAGAGACCCAGTACTTC. It is translated as CASSGEGVETQYF.

This chain links TRBV29-1 with TRBJ1-2; no definite D call. V gave up 4 bases and J gave up 4 bases, with 16 bases separating them. The CDR3 is 14 residues long. From germline, CDR1 is SQVTM and CDR2 ANQGSEA. The CDR3 DNA reads TGCAGCGTTGGGGGTGGAACTCCCGGCTATGGCTACACCTTC. Translation: CSVGGGTPGYGYTF.

This clonotype was counted at least ten times. A read error may account for a junction end that differs from germline. The V gene is TRBV5-1, the J gene TRBJ2-2; unclear D gene. Germline assignment: CDR1 SGHRS and CDR2 YFSETQ. CDR3 size: 12 residues. In DNA form, the CDR3 reads TGTGCCAGCAGCTTTCTCACCGGGGAGCTGTTTTTT. Protein sequence: CASSFLTGELFF. Full variable domain (rest looked up from reference TRBV5-1 and TRBJ2-2): KAGVTQTPRYLIKTRGQQVTLSCSPISGHRSVSWYQQTPGQGLQFLFEYFSETQRNKGNFPGRFSGRQFSNSRSEMNVSTLELGDSALYLCASSFLTGELFFGEGSRLTVL.

This clonotype was counted at least ten times. The genes are TRBV28 and TRBJ1-2; D call uncertain. Germline assignment: CDR1 MDHEN and CDR2 SYDVKM. Trimming cost V 7 bases and J 8 bases, with 17 bases left between them. The CDR3 has 13 amino acids. The CDR3 bases are TGTGCCAGCATATCCGTACGGGGATACGGCTACACCTTC. Its protein product is CASISVRGYGYTF.

This clonotype has a count of ten or more. The chain carries TRBV20-1 and TRBJ1-1, with D unclear. Germline CDR1 and CDR2: DFQATT and SNEGSKA (reference sequence). Trimming shortened V by 5 bases and J by 1 base, and 5 bases separated the two germline ends. This CDR3 has 11 amino acids. The CDR3 region has the DNA TGCAGTGCTCGCCCGAACACTGAAGCTTTCTTT. This gives the protein CSARPNTEAFF.

This chain uses TRBV27 with TRBJ1-4; TRBD1 aligns across 7 bases. This CDR3 contains 16 residues. Germline V gene data show CDR1 as MNHEY and CDR2 as SMNVEV (reference sequence). The ends lost 5 bases at V and 0 bases at J; junction bases unmatched: 6. The CDR3 loop reads CASSPTGFATNEKLFF. The CDR3 coding sequence is TGTGCCAGCAGTCCGACAGGGTTTGCAACTAATGAAAAACTGTTTTTT.

This clonotype has a count of ten or more. The genes are TRBV5-1 and TRBJ2-3; possible D gene TRBD2, 5 bases. The CDR3 totals 13 residues. Germline values: CDR1 SGHRS, CDR2 YFSETQ. V was clipped by 3 bases and J by 5 bases, with 10 bases between them. This chain's CDR3 is CASSSSGGDTQYF. The CDR3 region has the DNA TGCGCCAGCAGCTCGAGCGGCGGAGATACGCAGTATTTT.

This clonotype was seen ten or more times. This chain links TRBV7-2 with TRBJ2-2, with 12 bases matching TRBD2. Germline V lookup: CDR1 SGHTA, CDR2 FQGNSA. The CDR3 runs 16 residues. V lost 6 bases and J lost 0; bases outside the gene matches: 2. The CDR3 DNA is TGTGCCAGCAGACGGACTAGCGGGACGAACACCGGGGAGCTGTTTTTT. Translating gives CASRRTSGTNTGELFF.

This clonotype was seen ten or more times. CDR3: CSARVRDRKTQYF. As DNA, the CDR3 is TGCAGTGCTAGGGTCAGGGATAGGAAGACCCAGTACTTC. V gene TRBV20-1 combines with J gene TRBJ2-5; D perhaps matches TRBD1 (5 bases). Germline V gene data show CDR1 as DFQATT and CDR2 as SNEGSKA (reference sequence). The CDR3 has 13 residues. Between the trimmed V and J ends, which lost 3 bases and 6 bases, there was a span of 14 bases.

The rearrangement joins TRBV12-3 or TRBV12-4 to TRBJ2-7; D is possibly TRBD2 (6 bases). The CDR3 extends over 14 amino acids. Trimming took 10 bases from V and 1 from J, leaving 17 bases between them. The CDR3 DNA is TGTGCCACCCCTGACCGGGAGTTATCCTACGAGCAGTACTTC. It translates to CATPDRELSYEQYF.

The J gene is TRBJ2-2, the V gene TRBV2, with D tentatively TRBD2 (6 bases). Looked up from germline, CDR1 is SNHLY and CDR2 is FYNNEI. This CDR3 comprises 13 residues. Trimming took 7 bases from V and 8 from J, leaving 14 bases between them. The chain's CDR3 is CASTRDSPGELFF. CDR3 coding DNA: TGTGCCAGCACCCGGGACTCCCCGGGGGAGCTGTTTTTT.

This clonotype was detected only a few times. The V gene is TRBV10-3, the J gene TRBJ2-2; TRBD2 agrees at 12 bases. V shed 8 bases and J 2 bases; nucleotides not matched to a gene: 6. Germline V gene data show CDR1 as ENHRY and CDR2 as SYGVKD. The CDR3 consists of 16 residues. The DNA for the CDR3 is TGTGCCATCGGAGTGACTAGCGGGGGAAACACCGGGGAGCTGTTTTTT. Amino acid sequence: CAIGVTSGGNTGELFF.

The J gene is TRBJ1-2, the V gene TRBV27; TRBD1 matches at 9 bases. Germline V CDR1 and CDR2: MNHEY, SMNVEV (reference sequence). This CDR3 region has 15 residues. Trimming removed 5 bases from V and 3 bases from J; junction bases left unmatched: 7. The CDR3: CASSPLDRGDYGYTF. Here the CDR3 DNA reads TGTGCCAGCAGTCCACTGGACAGGGGCGACTATGGCTACACCTTC.

This clonotype came up a few times. V and J are TRBV4-2 and TRBJ2-3; D is undetermined. The length of the CDR3 is 13 residues. The ends were cut back, 0 bases at V and 5 bases at J, with 6 bases in the middle. Germline-derived CDR1 and CDR2 are LGHNA and YNFKEQ. CDR3: CASSQDRRDTQYF. In DNA form, the CDR3 reads TGTGCCAGCAGCCAAGATCGGAGAGATACGCAGTATTTT.

This clonotype was picked up many times. V usage is TRBV28 and J usage is TRBJ1-2; 9 nucleotides align to TRBD1. CDR1 and CDR2 (germline): MDHEN, SYDVKM. The length of the CDR3 is 13 residues. Germline trimming cut 6 bases from V and 7 bases from J; bases unmatched to any gene: 6. CDR3 residues: CASRPTGGTGYTF. DNA of the CDR3: TGTGCCAGCAGACCGACAGGGGGTACTGGCTACACCTTC.

This clonotype was observed a few times. One end of the junction is discordant with germline, which a read error may explain. V and J are TRBV7-9 and TRBJ1-2, with TRBD1 identical over 11 bases. Germline V gene lookup returns CDR1 SEHNR and CDR2 FQNEAQ (reference sequence). The CDR3 totals 14 residues. CDR3 DNA: TGTGTCAGCAGCGGGGGACAGGGGGACTATGGCTACACCTTC. Translated: CVSSGGQGDYGYTF.

This clonotype was observed many times. V and J are TRBV3-1 and TRBJ2-1, with 8 bases identical to TRBD2. CDR1 and CDR2 (germline): LGHDT, YNNKEL (reference sequence). With V trimmed by 4 bases and J by 7 bases, 15 bases remained unmatched. This CDR3 region has 17 residues. In DNA, the CDR3 is TGTGCCAGCAGCCCGTTAGCGGGAACCGACCTTATTAATGAGCAGTTCTTC. It encodes CASSPLAGTDLINEQFF.

This clonotype has a count of ten or more. The CDR3 DNA reads TGCGCCAGCAGACCTTCGAGCGGGAGTCTTGAGCAGTTCTTC. Translating it yields CASRPSSGSLEQFF. This chain joins TRBV5-1 and TRBJ2-1; TRBD2 matches at 8 bases. The CDR3 covers 14 residues. Germline-derived CDR1 and CDR2 are SGHRS and YFSETQ. V trimming: 5 bases; J trimming: 9 bases; junction bases outside the gene matches: 10.